What follows describes a single T cell receptor beta chain. As yet, its antigen is unknown. These data are taken from a study of OX40 agonist ivuxolimab in advanced cancers. Study-level background: The study gave patients intravenous ivuxolimab at 0.01 to 10 mg/kg every 2 weeks. Therapy given before enrollment (anti-PD-1, anti-PD-L1 or anti-CTLA-4) was allowed, and 40% had some. Whole-study findings and limits: Averaged across samples, CD8+ T cells carried more expanded clones than CD4+ did.

The CDR3 has 18 residues. Germline-derived CDR1 and CDR2 are LGHNA and YSLEER. V shed 0 bases, J shed 4 bases, and the junction held 14 bases outside the gene matches. Assay: immunoSEQ multiplex PCR; the TCRdb copy retains only in-frame clones and omits some. The sample lists roughly 23,000 clones; 70% to 90% were seen once. V is TRBV4-3 and J is TRBJ1-1; 7 positions agree with TRBD1. The sample was CD4+ or CD8+ T cells sorted from blood, taken in a trial of the OX40 agonist ivuxolimab. The receptor was isolated from an adult with an advanced solid tumor such as melanoma, head and neck, liver or kidney cancer. The CDR3 loop reads CASSQEARTTGWVTEAFF. The CDR3 nucleotides read TGCGCCAGCAGCCAAGAAGCCCGTACGACAGGGTGGGTCACTGAAGCTTTCTTT.